This T cell receptor beta chain comes out of a study of long-term antiretroviral therapy in people with HIV. From germline, CDR1 is SGHRS and CDR2 YFSETQ. V gave up 2 bases and J gave up 2 bases, with 10 bases separating them. The length of the CDR3 is 14 residues. They ran version v3.0 of the immunoSEQ assay at survey level. Repertoires were generated with immunoSEQ multiplex PCR, while TCRdb's copy carries only in-frame clones and drops some. The sample has approximately 26,000 clones; about 89% are singletons. This clone was detected only once. Antigen specificity is unknown. Study results and limitations: Participants lacked recorded data on ART adherence, viral resistance or therapy changes.

This receptor was taken from a man aged 18 to 35 with HIV. The sequencing used unsorted PBMCs, collected 3.1 years after starting antiretroviral therapy. The J gene is TRBJ2-5, the V gene TRBV5-1; a weak D match, TRBD2 (6 bases). CDR3 nucleotide sequence: TGCGCCAGCAGCTTAGAGGGACTTCAAGAGACCCAGTACTTC. It codes for CASSLEGLQETQYF.